This TCR beta chain was found in a study of technical replicates of blood from a handful of donors. Trimming removed 10 bases at V and 0 bases at J, with 13 bases between. The CDR3 length is 13 residues. Germline CDR1 and CDR2: ENHRY and SYGVKD. The table came from immunoSEQ multiplex PCR; TCRdb's copy has only in-frame clones and leaves some out. This sample has 70,000 to 95,000 clones, with roughly 94% found just once. V gene TRBV10-3 combines with J gene TRBJ2-7; possible D gene TRBD2, 5 bases. This TCR derives from a human donor in good health. The sequenced sample consisted of T cells isolated from PBMCs. The DNA for the CDR3 is TGTGCCACTGGCTCGGGGTTCTCCTACGAGCAGTACTTC. As protein: CATGSGFSYEQYF.